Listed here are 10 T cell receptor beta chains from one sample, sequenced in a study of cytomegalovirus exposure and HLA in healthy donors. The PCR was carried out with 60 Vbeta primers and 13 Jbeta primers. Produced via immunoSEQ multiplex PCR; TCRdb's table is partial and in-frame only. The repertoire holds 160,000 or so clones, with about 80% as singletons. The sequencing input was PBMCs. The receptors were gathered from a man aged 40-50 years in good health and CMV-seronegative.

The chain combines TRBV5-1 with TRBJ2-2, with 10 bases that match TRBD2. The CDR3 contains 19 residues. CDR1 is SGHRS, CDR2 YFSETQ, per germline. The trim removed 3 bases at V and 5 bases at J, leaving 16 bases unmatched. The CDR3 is CASSSSIGLAGEVTGELFF. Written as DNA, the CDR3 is TGCGCCAGCAGCTCATCCATTGGGCTAGCGGGAGAAGTGACCGGGGAGCTGTTTTTT.

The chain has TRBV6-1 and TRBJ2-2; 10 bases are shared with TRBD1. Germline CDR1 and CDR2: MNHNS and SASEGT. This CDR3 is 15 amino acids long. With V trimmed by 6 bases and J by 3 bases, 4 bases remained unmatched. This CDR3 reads CASRTGGADTGELFF. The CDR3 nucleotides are TGTGCCAGCAGGACAGGGGGCGCGGACACCGGGGAGCTGTTTTTT.

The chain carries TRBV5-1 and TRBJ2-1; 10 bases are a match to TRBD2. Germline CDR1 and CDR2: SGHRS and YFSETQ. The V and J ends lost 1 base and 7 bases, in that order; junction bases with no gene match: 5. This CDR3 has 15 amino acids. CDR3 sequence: CASSLYLAGVNEQFF. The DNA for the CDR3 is TGCGCCAGCAGCTTGTATCTAGCGGGAGTTAATGAGCAGTTCTTC.

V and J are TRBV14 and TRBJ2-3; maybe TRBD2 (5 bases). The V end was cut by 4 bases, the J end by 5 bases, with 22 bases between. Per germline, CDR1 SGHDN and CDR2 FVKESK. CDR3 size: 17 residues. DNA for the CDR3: TGTGCCAGCAGCCCCCTGGGGAGAGAACTGCTGGGAGATACGCAGTATTTT. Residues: CASSPLGRELLGDTQYF.

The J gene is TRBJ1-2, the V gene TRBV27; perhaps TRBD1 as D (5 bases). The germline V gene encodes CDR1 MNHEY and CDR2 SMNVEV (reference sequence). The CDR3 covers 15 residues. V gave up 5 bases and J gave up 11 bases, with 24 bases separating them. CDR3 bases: TGTGCCAGCAGTCTACTGGCCCGGGACTCCAAGCGGTACACCTTC. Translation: CASSLLARDSKRYTF.

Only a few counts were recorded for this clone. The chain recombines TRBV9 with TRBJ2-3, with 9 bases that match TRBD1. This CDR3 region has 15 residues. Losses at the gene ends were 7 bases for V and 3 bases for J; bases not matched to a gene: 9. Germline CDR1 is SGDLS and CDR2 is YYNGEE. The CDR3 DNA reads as TGTGCCAGCGCTCCCGGGACAGGGATGACAGATACGCAGTATTTT. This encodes CASAPGTGMTDTQYF. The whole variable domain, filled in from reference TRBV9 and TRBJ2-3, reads DSGVTQTPKHLITATGQRVTLRCSPRSGDLSVYWYQQSLDQGLQFLIQYYNGEERAKGNILERFSAQQFPDLHSELNLSSLELGDSALYFCASAPGTGMTDTQYFGPGTRLTVL.

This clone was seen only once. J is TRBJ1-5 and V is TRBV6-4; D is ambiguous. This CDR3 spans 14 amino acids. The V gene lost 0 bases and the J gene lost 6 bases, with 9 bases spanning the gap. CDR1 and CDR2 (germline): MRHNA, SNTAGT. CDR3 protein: CASSDSGGVQPQHF. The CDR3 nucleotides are TGTGCCAGCAGTGACTCAGGCGGGGTTCAGCCCCAGCATTTT.

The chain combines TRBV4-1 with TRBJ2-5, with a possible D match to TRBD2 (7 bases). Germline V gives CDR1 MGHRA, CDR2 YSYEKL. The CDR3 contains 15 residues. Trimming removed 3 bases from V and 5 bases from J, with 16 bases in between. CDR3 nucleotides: TGCGCCAGCAGCCACGGTGGGGGAGGGGGGGAGACCCAGTACTTC. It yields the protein CASSHGGGGGETQYF.

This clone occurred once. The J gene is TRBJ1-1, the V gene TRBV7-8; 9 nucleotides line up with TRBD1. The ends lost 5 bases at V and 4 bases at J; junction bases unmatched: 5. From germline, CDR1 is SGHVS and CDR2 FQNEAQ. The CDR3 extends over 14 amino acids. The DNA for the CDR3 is TGTGCCAGCAGCCCACAGGGGGCGGCCACTGAAGCTTTCTTT. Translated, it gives CASSPQGAATEAFF.

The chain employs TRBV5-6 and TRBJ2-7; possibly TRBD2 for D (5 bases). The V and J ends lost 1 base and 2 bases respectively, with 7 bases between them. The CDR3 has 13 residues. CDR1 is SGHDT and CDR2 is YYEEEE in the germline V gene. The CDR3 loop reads CASSLPGTYEQYF. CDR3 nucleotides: TGTGCCAGCAGCTTGCCGGGGACCTACGAGCAGTACTTC.